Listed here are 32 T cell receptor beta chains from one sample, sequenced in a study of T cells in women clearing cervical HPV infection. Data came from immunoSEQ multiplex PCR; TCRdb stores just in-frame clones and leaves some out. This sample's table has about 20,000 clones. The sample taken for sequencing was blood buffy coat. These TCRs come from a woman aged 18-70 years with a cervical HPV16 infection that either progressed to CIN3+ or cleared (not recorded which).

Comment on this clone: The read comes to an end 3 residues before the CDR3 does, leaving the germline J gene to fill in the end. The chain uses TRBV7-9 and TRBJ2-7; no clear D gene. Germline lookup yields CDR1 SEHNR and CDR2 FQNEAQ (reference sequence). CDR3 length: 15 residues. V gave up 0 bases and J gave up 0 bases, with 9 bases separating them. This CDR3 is CASSLAAGFSYEQYF. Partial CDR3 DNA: TGTGCCAGCAGCTTAGCAGCAGGTTTCTCCTACGAG.

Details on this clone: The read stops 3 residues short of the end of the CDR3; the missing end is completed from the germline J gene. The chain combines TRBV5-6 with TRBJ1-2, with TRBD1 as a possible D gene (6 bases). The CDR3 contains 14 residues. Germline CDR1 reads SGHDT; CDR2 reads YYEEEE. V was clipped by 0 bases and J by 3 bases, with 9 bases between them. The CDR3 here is CASSLGTVDYGYTF. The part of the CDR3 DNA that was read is TGTGCCAGCAGCTTGGGGACAGTCGACTATGGC. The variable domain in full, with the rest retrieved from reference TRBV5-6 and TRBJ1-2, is DAGVTQSPTHLIKTRGQQVTLRCSPKSGHDTVSWYQQALGQGPQFIFQYYEEEERQRGNFPDRFSGHQFPNYSSELNVNALLLGDSALYLCASSLGTVDYGYTFGSGTRLTVV.

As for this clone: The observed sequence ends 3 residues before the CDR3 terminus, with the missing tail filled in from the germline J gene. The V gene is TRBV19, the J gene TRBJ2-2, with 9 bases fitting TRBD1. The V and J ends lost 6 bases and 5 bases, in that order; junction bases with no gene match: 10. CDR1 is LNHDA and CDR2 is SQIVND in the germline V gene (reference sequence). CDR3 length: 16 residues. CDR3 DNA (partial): TGTGCCAGTAGGACTCCGGGACAGGGTGGAACCGGGGAG. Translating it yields CASRTPGQGGTGE. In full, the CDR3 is CASRTPGQGGTGELFF.

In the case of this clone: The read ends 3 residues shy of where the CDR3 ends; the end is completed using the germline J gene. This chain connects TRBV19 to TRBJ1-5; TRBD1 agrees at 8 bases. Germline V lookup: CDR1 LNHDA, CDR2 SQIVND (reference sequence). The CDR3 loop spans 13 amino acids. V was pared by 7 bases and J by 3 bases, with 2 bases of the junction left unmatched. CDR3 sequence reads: CASTRGHNQPQHF. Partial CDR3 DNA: TGTGCCAGTACCAGGGGGCACAATCAGCCC. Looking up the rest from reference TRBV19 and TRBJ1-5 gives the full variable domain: DGGITQSPKYLFRKEGQNVTLSCEQNLNHDAMYWYRQDPGQGLRLIYYSQIVNDFQKGDIAEGYSVSREKKESFPLTVTSAQKNPTAFYLCASTRGHNQPQHFGDGTRLSIL.

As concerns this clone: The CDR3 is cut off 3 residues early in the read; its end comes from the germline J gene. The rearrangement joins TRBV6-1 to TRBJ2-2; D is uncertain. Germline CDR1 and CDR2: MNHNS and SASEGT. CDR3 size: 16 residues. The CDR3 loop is CASSEQESSYNSPLFF. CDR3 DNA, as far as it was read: TGTGCCAGCAGTGAACAGGAGAGCTCCTATAATTCACCG.

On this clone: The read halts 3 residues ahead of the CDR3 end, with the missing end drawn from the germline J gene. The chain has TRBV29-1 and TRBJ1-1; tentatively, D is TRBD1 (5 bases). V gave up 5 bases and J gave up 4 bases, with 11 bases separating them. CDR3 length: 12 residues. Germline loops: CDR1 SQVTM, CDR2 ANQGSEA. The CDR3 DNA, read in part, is TGCAGCGTTTCAGGGTTCGGCACTGAA. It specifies CSVSGFGTE. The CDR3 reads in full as CSVSGFGTEAFF.

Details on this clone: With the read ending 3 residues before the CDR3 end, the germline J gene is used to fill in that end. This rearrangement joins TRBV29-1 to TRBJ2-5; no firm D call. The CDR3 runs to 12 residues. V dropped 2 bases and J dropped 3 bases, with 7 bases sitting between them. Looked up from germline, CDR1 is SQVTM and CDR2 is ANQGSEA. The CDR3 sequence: CSVETEKETQYF. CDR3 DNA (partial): TGCAGCGTTGAAACAGAGAAAGAGACC. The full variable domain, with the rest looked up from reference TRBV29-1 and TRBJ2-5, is SAVISQKPSRDICQRGTSLTIQCQVDSQVTMMFWYRQQPGQSLTLIATANQGSEATYESGFVIDKFPISRPNLTFSTLTVSNMSPEDSSIYLCSVETEKETQYFGPGTRLLVL.

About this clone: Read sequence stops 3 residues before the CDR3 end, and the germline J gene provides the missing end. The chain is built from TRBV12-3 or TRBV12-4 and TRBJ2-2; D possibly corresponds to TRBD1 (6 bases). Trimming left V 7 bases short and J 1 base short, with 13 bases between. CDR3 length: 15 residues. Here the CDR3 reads CASTWGRGNTGELFF. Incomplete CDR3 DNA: TGTGCCAGCACCTGGGGCAGGGGGAACACCGGGGAG.

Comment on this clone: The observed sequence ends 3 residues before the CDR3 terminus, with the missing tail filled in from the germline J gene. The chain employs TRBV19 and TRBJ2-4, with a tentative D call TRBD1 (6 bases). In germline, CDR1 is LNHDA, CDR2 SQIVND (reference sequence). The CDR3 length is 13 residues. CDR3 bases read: TGTGCCAGTACTCCGGACAGCAACTATGGT. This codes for CASTPDSNYG. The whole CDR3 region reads CASTPDSNYGQYF. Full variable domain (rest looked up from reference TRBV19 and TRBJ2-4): DGGITQSPKYLFRKEGQNVTLSCEQNLNHDAMYWYRQDPGQGLRLIYYSQIVNDFQKGDIAEGYSVSREKKESFPLTVTSAQKNPTAFYLCASTPDSNYGQYFGAGTRLSVL.

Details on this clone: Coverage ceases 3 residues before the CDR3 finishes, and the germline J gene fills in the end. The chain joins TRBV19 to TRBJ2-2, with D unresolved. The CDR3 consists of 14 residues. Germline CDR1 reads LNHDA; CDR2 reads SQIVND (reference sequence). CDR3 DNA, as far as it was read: TGTGCCAGTAGTATCACACTTAGCAATGAAAAG. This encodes CASSITLSNEK. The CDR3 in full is CASSITLSNEKLFF.

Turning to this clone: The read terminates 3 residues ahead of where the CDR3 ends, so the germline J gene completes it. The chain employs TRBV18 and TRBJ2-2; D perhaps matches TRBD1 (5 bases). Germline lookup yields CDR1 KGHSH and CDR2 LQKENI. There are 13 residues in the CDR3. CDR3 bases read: TGTGCCAGCTTGGTCCCTGGGGCCAACGTG. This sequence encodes CASLVPGANV. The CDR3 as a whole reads CASLVPGANVLFF.

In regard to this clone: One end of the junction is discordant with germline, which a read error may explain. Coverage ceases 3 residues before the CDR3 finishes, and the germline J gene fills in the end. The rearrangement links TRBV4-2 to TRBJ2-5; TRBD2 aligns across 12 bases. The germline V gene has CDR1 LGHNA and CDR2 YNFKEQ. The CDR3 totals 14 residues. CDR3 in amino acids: CASRLAGAFETQYF. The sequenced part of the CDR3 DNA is TGCGCCAGCAGACTAGCGGGAGCTTTTGAGACC.

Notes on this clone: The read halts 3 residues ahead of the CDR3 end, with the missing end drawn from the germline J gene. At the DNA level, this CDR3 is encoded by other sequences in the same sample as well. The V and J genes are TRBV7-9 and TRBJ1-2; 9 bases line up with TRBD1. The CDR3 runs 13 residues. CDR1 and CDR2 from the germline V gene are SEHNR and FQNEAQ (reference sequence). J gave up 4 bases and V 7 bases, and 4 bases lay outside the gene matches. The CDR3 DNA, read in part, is TGTGCCAGCATCTCGGACAGGGGCTATGGC. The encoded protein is CASISDRGYG. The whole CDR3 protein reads CASISDRGYGYTF.

CDR3 loop: CASPDYREQETQYF. The DNA read from the CDR3 is TGTGCCAGCCCCGACTACAGGGAACAAGAGACG. The J gene is TRBJ2-3, the V gene TRBV7-3; D might be TRBD1 (6 bases). The CDR3 end is not reached by the read, which stops 3 residues before it; the germline J gene fills it in. This CDR3 is built from 14 residues. CDR1 and CDR2 from the germline V gene are SGHTA and FQGTGA.

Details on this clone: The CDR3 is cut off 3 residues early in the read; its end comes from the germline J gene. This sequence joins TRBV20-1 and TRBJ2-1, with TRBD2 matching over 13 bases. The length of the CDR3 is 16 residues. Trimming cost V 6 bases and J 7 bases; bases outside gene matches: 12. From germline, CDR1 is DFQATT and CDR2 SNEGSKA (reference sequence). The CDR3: CSAEGLAGEGQNEQFF. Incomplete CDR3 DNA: TGCAGTGCAGAAGGACTAGCGGGAGAGGGCCAAAATGAG.

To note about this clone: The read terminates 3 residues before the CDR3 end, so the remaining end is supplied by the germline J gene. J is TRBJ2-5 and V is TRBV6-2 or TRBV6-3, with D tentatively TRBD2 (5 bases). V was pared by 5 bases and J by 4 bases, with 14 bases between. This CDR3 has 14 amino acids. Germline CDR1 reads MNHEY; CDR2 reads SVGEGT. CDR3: CASSATTIGETQYF. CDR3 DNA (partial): TGTGCCAGCAGTGCGACTACCATCGGAGAGACC.

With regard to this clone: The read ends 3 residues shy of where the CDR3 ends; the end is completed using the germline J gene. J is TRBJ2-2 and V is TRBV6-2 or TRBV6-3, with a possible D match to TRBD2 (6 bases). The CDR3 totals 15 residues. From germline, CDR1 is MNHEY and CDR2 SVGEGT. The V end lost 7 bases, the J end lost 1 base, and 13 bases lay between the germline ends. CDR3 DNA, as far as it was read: TGTGCCAGCACGGAGATTAGCGGGAACACCGGGGAG. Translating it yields CASTEISGNTGE. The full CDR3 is CASTEISGNTGELFF.

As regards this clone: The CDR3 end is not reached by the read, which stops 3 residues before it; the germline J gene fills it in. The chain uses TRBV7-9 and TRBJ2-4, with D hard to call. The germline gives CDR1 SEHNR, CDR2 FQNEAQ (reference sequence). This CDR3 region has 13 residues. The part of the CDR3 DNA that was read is TGTGCCAGCAGCCCCGCCTCTAACTATGGT. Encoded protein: CASSPASNYG. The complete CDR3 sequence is CASSPASNYGQYF.

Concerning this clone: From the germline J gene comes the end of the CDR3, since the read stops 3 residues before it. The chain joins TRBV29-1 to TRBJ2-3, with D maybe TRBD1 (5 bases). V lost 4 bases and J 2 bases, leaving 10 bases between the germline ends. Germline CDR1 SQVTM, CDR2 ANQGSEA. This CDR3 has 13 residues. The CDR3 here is CSVVGRDTDTQYF. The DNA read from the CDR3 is TGCAGCGTTGTGGGGCGAGACACAGATACG.

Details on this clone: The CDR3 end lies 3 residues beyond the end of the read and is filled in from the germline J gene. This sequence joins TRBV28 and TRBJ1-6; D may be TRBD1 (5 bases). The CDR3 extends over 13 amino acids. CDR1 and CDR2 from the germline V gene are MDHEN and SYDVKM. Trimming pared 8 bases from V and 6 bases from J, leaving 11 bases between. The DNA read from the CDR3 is TGTGCCAGCTTAGGGCAGGGTAATTCACCC. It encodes CASLGQGNSP. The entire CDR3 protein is CASLGQGNSPLHF.

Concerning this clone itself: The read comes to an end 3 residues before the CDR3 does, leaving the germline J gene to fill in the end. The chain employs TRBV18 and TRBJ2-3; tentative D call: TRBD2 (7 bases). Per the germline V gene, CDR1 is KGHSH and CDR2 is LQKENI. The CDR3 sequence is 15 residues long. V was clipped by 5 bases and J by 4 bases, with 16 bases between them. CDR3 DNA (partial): TGTGCCAGCTCAAGGCGGGGGCTCTCCGCAGATACG. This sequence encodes CASSRRGLSADT. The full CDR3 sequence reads CASSRRGLSADTQYF. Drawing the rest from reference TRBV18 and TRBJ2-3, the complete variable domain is NAGVMQNPRHLVRRRGQEARLRCSPMKGHSHVYWYRQLPEEGLKFMVYLQKENIIDESGMPKERFSAEFPKEGPSILRIQQVVRGDSAAYFCASSRRGLSADTQYFGPGTRLTVL.

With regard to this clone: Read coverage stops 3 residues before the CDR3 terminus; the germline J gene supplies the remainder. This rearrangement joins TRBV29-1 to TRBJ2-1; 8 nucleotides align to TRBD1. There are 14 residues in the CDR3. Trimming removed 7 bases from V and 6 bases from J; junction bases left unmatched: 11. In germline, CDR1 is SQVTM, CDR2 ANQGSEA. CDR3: CSARMVTGGNEQFF. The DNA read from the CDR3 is TGCAGCGCCCGAATGGTTACAGGGGGCAATGAG.

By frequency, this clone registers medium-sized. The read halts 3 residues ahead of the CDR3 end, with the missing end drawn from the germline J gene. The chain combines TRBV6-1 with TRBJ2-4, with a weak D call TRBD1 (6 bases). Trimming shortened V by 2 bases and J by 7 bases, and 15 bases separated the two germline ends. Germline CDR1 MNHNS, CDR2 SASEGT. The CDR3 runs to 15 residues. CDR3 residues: CASSETGQFRNIQYF. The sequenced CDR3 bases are TGTGCCAGCAGTGAAACGGGACAATTTCGCAACATT.

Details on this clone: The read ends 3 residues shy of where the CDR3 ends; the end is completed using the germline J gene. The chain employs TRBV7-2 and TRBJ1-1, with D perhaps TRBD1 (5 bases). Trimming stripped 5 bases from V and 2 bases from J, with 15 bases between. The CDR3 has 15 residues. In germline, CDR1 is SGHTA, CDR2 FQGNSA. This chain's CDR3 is CASSPRVDRNTEAFF. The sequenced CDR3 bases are TGTGCCAGCAGCCCCCGCGTCGACAGAAACACTGAA.

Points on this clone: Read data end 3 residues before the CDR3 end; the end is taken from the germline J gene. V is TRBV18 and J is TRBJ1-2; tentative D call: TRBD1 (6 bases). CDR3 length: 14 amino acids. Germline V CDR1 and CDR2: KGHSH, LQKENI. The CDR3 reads CASSRLPRTDTYTF. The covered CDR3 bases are TGTGCCAGCTCACGTCTCCCGCGGACAGATACC.

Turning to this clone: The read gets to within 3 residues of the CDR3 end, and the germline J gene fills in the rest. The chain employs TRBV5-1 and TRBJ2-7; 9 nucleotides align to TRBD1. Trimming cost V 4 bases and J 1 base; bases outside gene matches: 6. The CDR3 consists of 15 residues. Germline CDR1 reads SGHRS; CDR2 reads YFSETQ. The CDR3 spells CASSMAGTGSYEQYF. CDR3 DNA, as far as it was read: TGCGCCAGCAGCATGGCCGGGACAGGGTCCTACGAG.

The sequenced CDR3 bases are TGTGCCAGCAGCTCTGGACTAGAGCCCTACAATGAC. Translating it yields CASSSGLEPYND. The whole CDR3 protein reads CASSSGLEPYNDYTF. The rearrangement links TRBV6-2 or TRBV6-3 to TRBJ1-2; D unclear. With the read ending 3 residues before the CDR3 end, the germline J gene is used to fill in that end. The CDR3 runs to 15 residues. Germline lookup yields CDR1 MNHEY and CDR2 SVGEGT.

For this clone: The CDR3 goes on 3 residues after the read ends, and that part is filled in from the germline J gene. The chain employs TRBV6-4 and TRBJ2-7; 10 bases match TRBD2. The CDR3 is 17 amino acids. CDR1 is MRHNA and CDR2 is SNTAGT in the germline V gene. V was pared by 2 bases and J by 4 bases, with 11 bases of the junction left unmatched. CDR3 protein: CASSDPQREGRRYEQYF. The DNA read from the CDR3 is TGTGCCAGCAGTGACCCCCAGCGGGAGGGCCGGAGGTACGAG.

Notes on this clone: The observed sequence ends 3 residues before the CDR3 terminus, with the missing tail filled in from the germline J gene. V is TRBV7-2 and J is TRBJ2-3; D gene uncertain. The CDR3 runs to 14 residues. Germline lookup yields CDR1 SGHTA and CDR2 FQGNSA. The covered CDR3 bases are TGTGCCAGCAGCCCGTTAGGGTACGATCAGCCG. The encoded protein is CASSPLGYDQP. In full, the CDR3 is CASSPLGYDQPQYF.

CDR3 bases read: TGCAGTGTTTCCGGACAGAGCACAGATACG. This encodes CSVSGQSTDT. The complete CDR3 reads CSVSGQSTDTQYF. The V call is TRBV20-1, the J call TRBJ2-3; D is possibly TRBD1 (6 bases). The read is 3 residues too short to cover the CDR3 end, so that end is filled in from the germline J gene. The CDR3 runs to 13 residues. Deletions cut 7 bases from V and 0 bases from J, with 11 bases between. Germline V gene lookup returns CDR1 DFQATT and CDR2 SNEGSKA (reference sequence).

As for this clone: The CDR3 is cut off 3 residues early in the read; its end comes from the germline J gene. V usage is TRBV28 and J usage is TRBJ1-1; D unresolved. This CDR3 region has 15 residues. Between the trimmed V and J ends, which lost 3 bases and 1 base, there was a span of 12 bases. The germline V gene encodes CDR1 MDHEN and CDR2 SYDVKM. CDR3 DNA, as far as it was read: TGTGCCAGCAGTTTTGTCAGTTTAAGGAACACTGAA. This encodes CASSFVSLRNTE. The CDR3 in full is CASSFVSLRNTEAFF.

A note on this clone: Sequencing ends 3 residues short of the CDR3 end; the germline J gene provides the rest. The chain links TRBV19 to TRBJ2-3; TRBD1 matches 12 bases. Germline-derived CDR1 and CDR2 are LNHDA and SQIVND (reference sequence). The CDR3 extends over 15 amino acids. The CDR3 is CASSSGTGGNQPQYF. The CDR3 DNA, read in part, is TGTGCCAGTAGTAGTGGGACAGGGGGCAATCAGCCG.